Listed below are T cell receptor beta chains from one sample, sequenced in a study of tumor-infiltrating lymphocytes in primary liver carcinoma. MiXCR, run by TCRdb on the multiplex PCR reads, gives a single entry per CDR3 protein. The sample records 99,000 or so distinct CDR3 sequences, 69% being singletons. The sequenced sample was liver tumor tissue from sampling region 5. The source is a woman aged 55 to 70 with primary liver carcinoma and hepatitis B virus infection. Each CDR3 is given with its conserved first and last residue. Fields, in order: J gene, clone size, D gene, V gene, CDR3 DNA, CDR3 protein. A D gene is named only where the DNA matches it firmly. Size is stated for part of the rows, as once, few or many counts, or as a class when the clone is expanded.

TRBJ1-1	NA	NA	TRBV12-3/TRBV12-4	TGTGGCAGCAGTCTTGCAGTGAGGGTTTTCTTT	CGSSLAVRVFF
TRBJ1-1	NA	NA	TRBV6-5	TGTGCCAGTATCCCGACACCTACATTGAACACTGAAGCTTTCTTT	CASIPTPTLNTEAFF
TRBJ2-6	NA	NA	TRBV7-8	TGTGCCAGCAGTTTACCGGAACTAGATTTGTCTGGGGCCAATGTCCTGACTTTC	CASSLPELDLSGANVLTF
TRBJ2-3	few	TRBD1	TRBV30	TGTGCCTTGAGTGCCAGGGGGCCAGATACGCAGTATTTC	CALSARGPDTQYF
TRBJ2-5	many	TRBD1	TRBV4-1	TGCGCCAGCAGCCGAACGGGACAGGGGGCCGAGACCCAGTACTTC	CASSRTGQGAETQYF
TRBJ1-3	many	NA	TRBV5-1	TGCGCCAGCAGCTTATTTCCGGGGCAACTAAACACTGGAAACACCATATATTTT	CASSLFPGQLNTGNTIYF
TRBJ1-2	NA	TRBD1	TRBV6-6	TGTGCCAGCAGATACTTCCAGGGGGATAGCTACACCTTC	CASRYFQGDSYTF
TRBJ2-5	NA	TRBD1	TRBV11-2	TGTGCCGGCAGCCACAGGGGGCCTGAAGAGACCCAGTACTTC	CAGSHRGPEETQYF
TRBJ2-1	NA	NA	TRBV6-1	TGTGTCAGAAGTCATGGGCTGAGGCGAGACTACAATGAGCAGTTCTTC	CVRSHGLRRDYNEQFF
TRBJ2-1	once	NA	TRBV6-5	TGTGTCAGCAGTCCCGGACGGTCGACCTACAATGCGCAGTTCTTC	CVSSPGRSTYNAQFF
TRBJ2-1	NA	NA	TRBV29-1	TGCAGCGTTGGCACCTCCCGGTCCTACAATGAGCAGTTCTTC	CSVGTSRSYNEQFF
TRBJ2-7	NA	NA	TRBV2	TGTGCCAGCAGCGGTATACAGGGCGCCTACGAGCAGTACTTC	CASSGIQGAYEQYF
TRBJ2-7	NA	NA	TRBV6-6	TGTGCCAGCACTAACAGAGCGGGCAGGGGCGAGCACTACTTC	CASTNRAGRGEHYF
TRBJ2-1	NA	TRBD1	TRBV7-9	TGTGCCAGCGGAGACAGGGACAATGATCAGTTCTTC	CASGDRDNDQFF
TRBJ2-7	NA	NA	TRBV11-2	TGTGCTAGCAGCCAACTCGGGCATGCGCAGTACTTC	CASSQLGHAQYF
TRBJ1-2	once	TRBD1	TRBV28	TGTGCCAGCAGACTCCCGGGACAGGGGGCTAAAGGCTACACCTTC	CASRLPGQGAKGYTF
TRBJ2-7	NA	NA	TRBV18	TGTGCCAGCTCACCACCTTCCGGAAGGGAGCAGTACTTC	CASSPPSGREQYF
TRBJ2-1	NA	NA	TRBV5-1	TGCGCCAGCAGCTTGGACGCTCAGTACAAAGAACAGTTCTTC	CASSLDAQYKEQFF
TRBJ2-1	NA	NA	TRBV11-3	TGTGCCAGCAGCTTAGGTCGGGAGTGGGGTGTCGATGAGCAGTTCTTC	CASSLGREWGVDEQFF
TRBJ2-7	many	TRBD1	TRBV5-1	TGCGCCAGCAGCTTGGGGCAACGGACAGGGTTCTCCTACGAGCAGTACTTC	CASSLGQRTGFSYEQYF
TRBJ2-5	NA	TRBD2	TRBV20-1	TGCGGAATCACTGGGACTAGCGGCATGGAGACCCAGTACTTC	CGITGTSGMETQYF
TRBJ2-2	once	NA	TRBV15	TGTGCCAGCAGCGAGACTACGAACACCGGGGAGCTGCTTTTT	CASSETTNTGELLF
TRBJ1-6	NA	NA	TRBV11-2	TGTGCCAGCAGCTTTGTAATGAATTCATCACACCACTTT	CASSFVMNSSHHF
TRBJ1-2	NA	NA	TRBV6-6	TGTATCAGCAGTTACTCGAGTGGCAGAACTGGTTATGGCTACACCTTC	CISSYSSGRTGYGYTF
TRBJ2-1	NA	NA	TRBV11-2	TGTGCCAGCAGTCGGAGGAACGTCCGCAATGAGCAGTTCTTC	CASSRRNVRNEQFF
TRBJ2-2	NA	TRBD2	TRBV19	TGTGCCAGTAGGAGGGCTAGCGGGGTGAACACCGGGGAGCTGTTTTTT	CASRRASGVNTGELFF
TRBJ1-5	NA	NA	TRBV28	TGTGCCAGCAGCCCGCGCACGTACAATCAGTCCCAGCATTTT	CASSPRTYNQSQHF
TRBJ2-1	NA	TRBD2	TRBV6-5	TGTGCCAACAGTTACCGTCTAGCGGTGGATTACAATGAGCAGCTCTTC	CANSYRLAVDYNEQLF
TRBJ2-1	NA	NA	TRBV20-1	TGCAGTGCTAAGAACGGGATCGACAGCTTCAATGAGCAGTTCTTC	CSAKNGIDSFNEQFF
TRBJ1-2	NA	NA	TRBV29-1	TGCAGCGTTGACCCACCGGGGCGGGATGGCTACACCTTC	CSVDPPGRDGYTF
TRBJ1-2	NA	TRBD1	TRBV28	TGTACCGGCAGCCAGTGGGACAGGGGTAGTGGGCGCTACACCTTC	CTGSQWDRGSGRYTF
TRBJ2-7	once	NA	TRBV18	TGTGCCAGCTCACCATTGGGCCGTACCTATGAGCAGTACTTC	CASSPLGRTYEQYF
TRBJ1-4	NA	TRBD1	TRBV18	TGTGTCAGCTCACCAGGACAGGGCCTAACTAATGAAAAACTGTTTTTT	CVSSPGQGLTNEKLFF
TRBJ2-3	NA	NA	TRBV11-2	TGTGCCAGCAACTTAGTAGCCCGCACAGATACGCAGTATTTT	CASNLVARTDTQYF
TRBJ2-1	many	NA	TRBV5-1	TGCGCCAGCAGCTTGACCCCCCGTCCCAGGCCGGATCATGAGCAGTTCTTC	CASSLTPRPRPDHEQFF
TRBJ2-3	NA	NA	TRBV12-3/TRBV12-4	TGTGCCAGCAATCCTCCGAGAGGTTCTAGCTCAGATACGCAGTATTTT	CASNPPRGSSSDTQYF
TRBJ2-7	few	NA	TRBV28	TGTGCCAGCACACTCCCCGGAGGGCACGAGCAGTACTTC	CASTLPGGHEQYF
TRBJ2-7	NA	TRBD2	TRBV11-1	TGCGCCAGCAGCGGGAAGAGGGCTGCCTACGAGCAGTACTTC	CASSGKRAAYEQYF
TRBJ2-2	NA	TRBD1	TRBV7-8	TGTGCCAGCAGCTTACCTACAGGGGGCATTGGCACCGGGGAGCTGTTTTTT	CASSLPTGGIGTGELFF
TRBJ2-1	NA	NA	TRBV29-1	TGTAGCGCTTTAGGAGGGAGCTCCTACAATGAGCAGTTCTTC	CSALGGSSYNEQFF
TRBJ2-3	NA	NA	TRBV5-6	TGTGCCAGCAGCTCTGATACAAATACGCAGTATTTT	CASSSDTNTQYF
TRBJ2-3	NA	NA	TRBV6-4	TGTGCCAGCTGTGATTTAGCAGGAAGTACAGATACGCAGTATTTT	CASCDLAGSTDTQYF
TRBJ2-3	once	NA	TRBV11-3	TGTGCCAGCAACTTCTGGACTAACACAGATACGCAGTATTTT	CASNFWTNTDTQYF
TRBJ2-1	NA	TRBD2	TRBV5-1	TGCGCCAGCAACTTGGGGAGCGGGAGGGCCCCGTCCTTC	CASNLGSGRAPSF